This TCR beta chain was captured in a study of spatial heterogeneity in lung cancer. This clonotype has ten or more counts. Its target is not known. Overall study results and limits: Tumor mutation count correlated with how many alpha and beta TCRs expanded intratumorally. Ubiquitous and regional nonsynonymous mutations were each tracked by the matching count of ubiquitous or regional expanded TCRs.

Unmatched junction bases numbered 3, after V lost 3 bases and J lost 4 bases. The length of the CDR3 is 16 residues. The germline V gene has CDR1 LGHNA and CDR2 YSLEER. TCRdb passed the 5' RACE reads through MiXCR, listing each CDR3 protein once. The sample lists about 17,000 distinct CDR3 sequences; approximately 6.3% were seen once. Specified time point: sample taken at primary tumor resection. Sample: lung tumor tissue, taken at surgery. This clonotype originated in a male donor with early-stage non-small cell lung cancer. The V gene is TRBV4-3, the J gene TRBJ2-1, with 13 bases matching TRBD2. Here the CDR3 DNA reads TGCGCCAGCAGCCATCGGACTAGCGGGGGATACAATGAGCAGTTCTTC. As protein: CASSHRTSGGYNEQFF.